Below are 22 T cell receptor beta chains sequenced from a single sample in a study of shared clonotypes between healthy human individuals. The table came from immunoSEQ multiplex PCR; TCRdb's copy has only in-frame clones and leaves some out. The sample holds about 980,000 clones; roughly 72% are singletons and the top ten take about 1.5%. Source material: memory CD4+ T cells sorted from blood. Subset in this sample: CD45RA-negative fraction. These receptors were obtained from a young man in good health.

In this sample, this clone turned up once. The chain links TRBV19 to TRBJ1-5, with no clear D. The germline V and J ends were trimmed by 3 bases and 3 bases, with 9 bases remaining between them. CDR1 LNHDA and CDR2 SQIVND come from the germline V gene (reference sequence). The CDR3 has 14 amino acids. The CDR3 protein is CASSILHFNQPQHF. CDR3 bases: TGTGCCAGTAGTATTCTCCATTTCAATCAGCCCCAGCATTTT.

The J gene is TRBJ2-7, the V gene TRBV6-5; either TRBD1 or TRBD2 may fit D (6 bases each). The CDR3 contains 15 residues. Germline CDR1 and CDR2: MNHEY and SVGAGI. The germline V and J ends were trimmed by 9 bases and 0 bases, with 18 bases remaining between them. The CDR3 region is CASASQGLSSYEQYF. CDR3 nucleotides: TGTGCCAGTGCCTCACAGGGACTGAGCTCCTACGAGCAGTACTTC.

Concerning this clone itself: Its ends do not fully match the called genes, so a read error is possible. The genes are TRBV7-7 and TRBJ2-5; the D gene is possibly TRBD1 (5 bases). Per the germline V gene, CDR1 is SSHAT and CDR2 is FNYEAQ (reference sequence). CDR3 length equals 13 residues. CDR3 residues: CASSPGQGQTQYF. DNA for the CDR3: TGTGCTAGCAGCCCCGGGCAGGGCCAGACCCAGTACTTC. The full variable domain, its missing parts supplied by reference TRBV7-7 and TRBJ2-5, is GAGVSQSPRYKVTKRGQDVTLRCDPISSHATLYWYQQALGQGPEFLTYFNYEAQPDKSGLPSDRFSAERPEGSISTLTIQRTEQRDSAMYRCASSPGQGQTQYFGPGTRLLVL.

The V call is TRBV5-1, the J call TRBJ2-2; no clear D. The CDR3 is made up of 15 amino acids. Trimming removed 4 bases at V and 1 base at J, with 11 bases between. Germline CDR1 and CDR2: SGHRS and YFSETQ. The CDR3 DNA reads TGCGCCAGCAGCCCTAATAACAAGAACACCGGGGAGCTGTTTTTT. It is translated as CASSPNNKNTGELFF.

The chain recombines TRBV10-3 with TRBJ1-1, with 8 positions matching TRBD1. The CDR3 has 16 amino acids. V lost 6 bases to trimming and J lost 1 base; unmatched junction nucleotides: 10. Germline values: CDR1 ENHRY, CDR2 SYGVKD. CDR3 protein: CAISQSPGTGNTEAFF. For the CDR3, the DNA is TGTGCCATCAGCCAGAGTCCCGGGACAGGGAACACTGAAGCTTTCTTT.

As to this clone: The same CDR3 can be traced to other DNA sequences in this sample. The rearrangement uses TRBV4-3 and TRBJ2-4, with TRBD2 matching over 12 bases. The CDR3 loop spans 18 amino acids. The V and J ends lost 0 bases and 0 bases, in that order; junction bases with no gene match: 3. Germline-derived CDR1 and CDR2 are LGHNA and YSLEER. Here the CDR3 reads CASSQDLAGGLAKNIQYF. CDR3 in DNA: TGCGCCAGCAGCCAAGATCTAGCGGGAGGGCTAGCCAAAAACATTCAGTACTTC.

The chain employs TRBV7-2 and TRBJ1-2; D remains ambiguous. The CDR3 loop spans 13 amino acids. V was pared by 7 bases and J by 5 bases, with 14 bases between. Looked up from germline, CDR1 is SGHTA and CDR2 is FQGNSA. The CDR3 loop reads CASTRVGLYGYTF. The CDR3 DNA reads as TGTGCCAGCACCCGTGTGGGCCTTTATGGCTACACCTTC.

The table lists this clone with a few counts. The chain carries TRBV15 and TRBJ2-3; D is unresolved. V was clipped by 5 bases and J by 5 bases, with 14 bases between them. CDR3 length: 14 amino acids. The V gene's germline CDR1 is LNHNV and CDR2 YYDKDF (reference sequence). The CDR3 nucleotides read TGTGCCACCAGCCCCGGGCTAGTAGTAGATACGCAGTATTTT. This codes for CATSPGLVVDTQYF.

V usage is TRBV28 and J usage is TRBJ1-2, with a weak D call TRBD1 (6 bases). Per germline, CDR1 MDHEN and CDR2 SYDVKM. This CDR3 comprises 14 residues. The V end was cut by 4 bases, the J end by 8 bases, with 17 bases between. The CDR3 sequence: CASSSSSGARGYTF. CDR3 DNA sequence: TGTGCCAGCAGTTCCTCCTCGGGGGCGCGAGGCTACACCTTC.

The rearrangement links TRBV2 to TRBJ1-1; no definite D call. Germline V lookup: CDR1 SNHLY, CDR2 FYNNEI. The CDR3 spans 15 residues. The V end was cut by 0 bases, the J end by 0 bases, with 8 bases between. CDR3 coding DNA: TGTGCCAGCAGTGAAGCTATAGGGATGAACACTGAAGCTTTCTTT. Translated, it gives CASSEAIGMNTEAFF.

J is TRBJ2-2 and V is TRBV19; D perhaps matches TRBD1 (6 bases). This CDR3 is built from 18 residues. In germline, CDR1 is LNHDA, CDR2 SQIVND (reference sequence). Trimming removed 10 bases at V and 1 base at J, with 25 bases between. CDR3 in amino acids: CATSSEVGRGLNTGELFF. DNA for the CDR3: TGTGCCACCTCCTCCGAGGTGGGCAGGGGCCTGAACACCGGGGAGCTGTTTTTT.

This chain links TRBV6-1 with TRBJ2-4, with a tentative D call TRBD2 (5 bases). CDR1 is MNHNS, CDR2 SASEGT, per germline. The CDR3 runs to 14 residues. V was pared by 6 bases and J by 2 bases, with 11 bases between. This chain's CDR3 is CASREDLTKNIQYF. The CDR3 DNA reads TGTGCCAGCAGGGAGGACTTGACCAAAAACATTCAGTACTTC.

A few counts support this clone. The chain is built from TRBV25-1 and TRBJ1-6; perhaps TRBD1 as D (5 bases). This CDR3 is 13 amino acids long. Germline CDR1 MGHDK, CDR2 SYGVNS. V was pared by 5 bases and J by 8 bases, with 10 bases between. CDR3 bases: TGTGCCAGCAGTCCGGTGGGGGATTCACCCCTCCACTTT. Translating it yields CASSPVGDSPLHF. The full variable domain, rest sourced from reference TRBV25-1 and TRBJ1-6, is EADIYQTPRYLVIGTGKKITLECSQTMGHDKMYWYQQDPGMELHLIHYSYGVNSTEKGDLSSESTVSRIRTEHFPLTLESARPSHTSQYLCASSPVGDSPLHFGNGTRLTVT.

The CDR3 bases are TGTGCCAGCAGCTCGACTAGCGGGGGGTACAATGAGCAGTTCTTC. It codes for CASSSTSGGYNEQFF. The V gene is TRBV7-9, the J gene TRBJ2-1; 13 positions match TRBD2. CDR3 length: 15 amino acids. CDR1 and CDR2 (germline): SEHNR, FQNEAQ (reference sequence). Trimming removed 4 bases from V and 4 bases from J; junction bases left unmatched: 1.

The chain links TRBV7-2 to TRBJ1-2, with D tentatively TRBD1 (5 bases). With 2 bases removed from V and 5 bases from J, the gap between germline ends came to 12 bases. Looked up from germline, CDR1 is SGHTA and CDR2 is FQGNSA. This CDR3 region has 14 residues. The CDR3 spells CASSLMRGVYGYTF. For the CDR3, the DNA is TGTGCCAGCAGCTTAATGAGAGGGGTTTATGGCTACACCTTC.

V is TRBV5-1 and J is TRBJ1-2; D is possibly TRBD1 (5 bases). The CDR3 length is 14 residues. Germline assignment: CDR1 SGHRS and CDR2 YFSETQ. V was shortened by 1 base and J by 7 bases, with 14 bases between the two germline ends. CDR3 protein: CASSLSRAFGGYTF. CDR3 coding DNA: TGCGCCAGCAGCTTGTCCAGGGCCTTTGGTGGCTACACCTTC. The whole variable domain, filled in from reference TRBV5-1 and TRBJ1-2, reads KAGVTQTPRYLIKTRGQQVTLSCSPISGHRSVSWYQQTPGQGLQFLFEYFSETQRNKGNFPGRFSGRQFSNSRSEMNVSTLELGDSALYLCASSLSRAFGGYTFGSGTRLTVV.

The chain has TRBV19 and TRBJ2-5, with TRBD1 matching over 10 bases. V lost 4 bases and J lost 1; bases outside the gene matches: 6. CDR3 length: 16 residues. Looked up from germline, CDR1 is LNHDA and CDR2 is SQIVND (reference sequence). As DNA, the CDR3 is TGTGCCAGTAGTACCCGGACAGGGGGTCGCCAAGAGACCCAGTACTTC. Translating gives CASSTRTGGRQETQYF. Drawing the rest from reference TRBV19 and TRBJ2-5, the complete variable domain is DGGITQSPKYLFRKEGQNVTLSCEQNLNHDAMYWYRQDPGQGLRLIYYSQIVNDFQKGDIAEGYSVSREKKESFPLTVTSAQKNPTAFYLCASSTRTGGRQETQYFGPGTRLLVL.

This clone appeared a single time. This CDR3 is CASSADRIVGEQYF. The CDR3 DNA sequence: TGTGCCAGCAGTGCGGACAGAATAGTTGGCGAGCAGTACTTC. This chain links TRBV6-6 with TRBJ2-7, with D tentatively TRBD1 (6 bases). V was trimmed by 5 bases and J by 6 bases, leaving 17 bases between them. The germline V gene encodes CDR1 MNHNY and CDR2 SVGAGI (reference sequence). This CDR3 has 14 residues.

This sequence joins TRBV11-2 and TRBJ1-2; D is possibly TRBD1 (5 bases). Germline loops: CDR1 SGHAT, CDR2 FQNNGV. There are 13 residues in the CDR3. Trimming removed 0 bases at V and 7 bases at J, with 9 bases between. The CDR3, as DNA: TGTGCCAGCAGCTTAGACAGGGCCTCTGGCTACACCTTC. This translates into CASSLDRASGYTF.

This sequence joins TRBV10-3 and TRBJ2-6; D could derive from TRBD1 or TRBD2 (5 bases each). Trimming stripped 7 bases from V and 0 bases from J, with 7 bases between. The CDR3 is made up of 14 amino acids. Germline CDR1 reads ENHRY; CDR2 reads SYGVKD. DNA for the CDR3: TGTGCCATCAATGGGGGCTCTGGGGCCAACGTCCTGACTTTC. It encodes CAINGGSGANVLTF.

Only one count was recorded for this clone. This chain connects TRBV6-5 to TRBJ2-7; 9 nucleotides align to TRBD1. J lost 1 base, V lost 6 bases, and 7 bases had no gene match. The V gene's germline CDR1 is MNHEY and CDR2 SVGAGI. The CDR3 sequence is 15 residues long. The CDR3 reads CASRPGTGPSYEQYF. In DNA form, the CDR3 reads TGTGCCAGCAGACCCGGGACAGGGCCTTCCTACGAGCAGTACTTC.

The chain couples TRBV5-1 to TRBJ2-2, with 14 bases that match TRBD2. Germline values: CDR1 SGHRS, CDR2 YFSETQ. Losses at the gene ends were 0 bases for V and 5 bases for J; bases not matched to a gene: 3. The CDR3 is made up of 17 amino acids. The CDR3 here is CASSLGTSGRRTGELFF. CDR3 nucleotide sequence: TGCGCCAGCAGCTTGGGGACTAGCGGGAGGAGGACCGGGGAGCTGTTTTTT.